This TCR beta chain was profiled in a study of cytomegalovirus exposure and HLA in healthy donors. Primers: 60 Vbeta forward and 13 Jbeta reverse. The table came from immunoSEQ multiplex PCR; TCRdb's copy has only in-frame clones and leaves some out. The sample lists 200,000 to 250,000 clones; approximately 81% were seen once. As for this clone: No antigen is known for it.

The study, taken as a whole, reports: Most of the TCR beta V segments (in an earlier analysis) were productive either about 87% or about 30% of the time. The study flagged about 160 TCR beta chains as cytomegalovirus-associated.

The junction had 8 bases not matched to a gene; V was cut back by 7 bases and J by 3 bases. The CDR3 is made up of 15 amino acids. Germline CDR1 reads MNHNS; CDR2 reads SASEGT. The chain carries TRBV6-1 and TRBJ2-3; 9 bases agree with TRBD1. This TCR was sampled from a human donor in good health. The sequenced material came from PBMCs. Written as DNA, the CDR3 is TGTGCCAGCATAAGGGACAGGGTCTCGACAGATACGCAGTATTTT. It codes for CASIRDRVSTDTQYF.